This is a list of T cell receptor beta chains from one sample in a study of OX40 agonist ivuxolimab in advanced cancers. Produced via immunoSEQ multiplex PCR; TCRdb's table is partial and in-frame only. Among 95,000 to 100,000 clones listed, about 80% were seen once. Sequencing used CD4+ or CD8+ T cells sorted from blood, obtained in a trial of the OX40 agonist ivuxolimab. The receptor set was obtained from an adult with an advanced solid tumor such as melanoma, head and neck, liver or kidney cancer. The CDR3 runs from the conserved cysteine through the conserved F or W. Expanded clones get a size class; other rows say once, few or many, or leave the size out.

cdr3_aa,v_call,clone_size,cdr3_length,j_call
CASSAGQGGLTEAFF,TRBV7-6,-,15,TRBJ1-1
CASSPNAVGNTIYF,TRBV7-8,-,14,TRBJ1-3
CASVLGQYNQPQHF,TRBV28,-,14,TRBJ1-5
CASSTQSSGTNEQFF,TRBV21-1,-,15,TRBJ2-1
CASSGTGGSGQPQHF,TRBV5-6,-,15,TRBJ1-5
CASSLTSGGFNEQFF,TRBV4-2,-,15,TRBJ2-1
CASSRGHSNQPQHF,TRBV18,-,14,TRBJ1-5
CASSRGGAGGEQYF,TRBV5-4,-,14,-
CATSGQGTEAFF,TRBV15,few,12,TRBJ1-1
CASTQKIGPSNQPQHF,TRBV6-6,-,16,TRBJ1-5
CAIGQTNSNQPQHF,TRBV10-3,few,14,TRBJ1-5
CASSPDYNFNEQFF,TRBV5-4,-,14,TRBJ2-1
CASSSRRGRDGPQETQYF,TRBV4-1,few,18,TRBJ2-5
CASSLAAGGSEQYF,TRBV5-1,-,14,TRBJ2-7
CASSGDSNSPLHF,TRBV2,-,13,TRBJ1-6
CASSLVWRNTEAFF,TRBV5-5,once,14,TRBJ1-1
CASSSASGSGQFF,TRBV7-3,-,13,TRBJ2-1
CASSMAASNQPQHF,TRBV19,few,14,TRBJ1-5
CASRRLDQPQHF,TRBV28,-,12,TRBJ1-5
CASSLVGGAMYF,TRBV11-2,-,12,TRBJ2-7
CASRPVRGSTEAFF,TRBV28,few,14,TRBJ1-1
CASSKVGTAVNQPQHF,TRBV21-1,-,16,TRBJ1-5
CASTAANNQPQHF,TRBV6-6,-,13,TRBJ1-5
CASSLTIYEQYF,TRBV6-5,-,12,TRBJ2-7
CASSSAGVMGNEQFF,TRBV7-3,once,15,TRBJ2-1
CASSLIGGQETQYF,TRBV5-1,-,14,TRBJ2-5
CAISETSETDTQYF,TRBV10-3,-,14,TRBJ2-3
CASRSRVRNTEAFF,TRBV6-1,-,14,TRBJ1-1
CASSGPGQGLYTQYF,TRBV7-2,-,15,TRBJ2-3
CASSYPGRATNEKLFF,TRBV6-6,once,16,TRBJ1-4
CASSPGQAHSPLHF,TRBV4-3,-,14,TRBJ1-6
CASSLGTGGEKLFF,TRBV7-6,-,14,TRBJ1-4
CASSIVPSDRGQPQHF,TRBV19,-,16,TRBJ1-5